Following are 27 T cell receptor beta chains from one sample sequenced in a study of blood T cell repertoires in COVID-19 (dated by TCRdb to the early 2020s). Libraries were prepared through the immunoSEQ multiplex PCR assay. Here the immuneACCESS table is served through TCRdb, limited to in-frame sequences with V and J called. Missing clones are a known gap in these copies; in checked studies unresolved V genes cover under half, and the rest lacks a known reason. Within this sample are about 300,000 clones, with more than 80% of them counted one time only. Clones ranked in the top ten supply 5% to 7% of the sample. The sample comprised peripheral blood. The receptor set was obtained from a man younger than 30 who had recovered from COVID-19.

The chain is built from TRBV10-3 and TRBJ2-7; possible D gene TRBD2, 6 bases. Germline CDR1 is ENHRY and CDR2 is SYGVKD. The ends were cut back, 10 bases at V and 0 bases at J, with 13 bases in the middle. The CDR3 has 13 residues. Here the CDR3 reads CATRGTASYEQYF. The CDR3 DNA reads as TGTGCCACCCGCGGGACCGCCTCCTACGAGCAGTACTTC.

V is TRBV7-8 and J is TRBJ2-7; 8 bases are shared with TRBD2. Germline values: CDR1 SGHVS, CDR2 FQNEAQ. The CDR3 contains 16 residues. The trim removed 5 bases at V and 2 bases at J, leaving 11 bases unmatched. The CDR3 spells CASSASTSAKTYEQYF. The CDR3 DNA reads TGTGCCAGCAGCGCCTCGACTAGCGCGAAAACCTACGAGCAGTACTTC.

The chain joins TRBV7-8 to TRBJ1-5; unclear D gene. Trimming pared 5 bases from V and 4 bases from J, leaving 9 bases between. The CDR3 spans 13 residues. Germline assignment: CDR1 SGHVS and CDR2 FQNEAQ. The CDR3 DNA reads TGTGCCAGCAGCATCGAGAGAAATCAGCCCCAGCATTTT. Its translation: CASSIERNQPQHF. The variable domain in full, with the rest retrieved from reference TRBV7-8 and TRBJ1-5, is GAGVSQSPRYKVAKRGQDVALRCDPISGHVSLFWYQQALGQGPEFLTYFQNEAQLDKSGLPSDRFFAERPEGSVSTLKIQRTQQEDSAVYLCASSIERNQPQHFGDGTRLSIL.

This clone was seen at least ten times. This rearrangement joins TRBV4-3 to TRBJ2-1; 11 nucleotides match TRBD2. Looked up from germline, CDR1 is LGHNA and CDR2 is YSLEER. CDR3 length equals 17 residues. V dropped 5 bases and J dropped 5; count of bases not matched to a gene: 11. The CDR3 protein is CASSNTIAGGVHNEQFF. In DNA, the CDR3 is TGCGCCAGCAGCAATACTATAGCGGGGGGGGTCCACAATGAGCAGTTCTTC.

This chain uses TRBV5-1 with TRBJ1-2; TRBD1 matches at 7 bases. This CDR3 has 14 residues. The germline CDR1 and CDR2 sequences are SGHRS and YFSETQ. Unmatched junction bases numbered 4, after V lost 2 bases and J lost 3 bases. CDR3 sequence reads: CASSLGQDYYGYTF. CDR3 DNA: TGCGCCAGCAGCTTAGGACAGGACTACTATGGCTACACCTTC.

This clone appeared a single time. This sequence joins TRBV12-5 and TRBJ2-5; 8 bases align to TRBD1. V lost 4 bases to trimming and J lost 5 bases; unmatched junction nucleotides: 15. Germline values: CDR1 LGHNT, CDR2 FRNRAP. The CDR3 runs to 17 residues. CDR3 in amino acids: CASGSGQGRGTGETQYF. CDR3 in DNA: TGTGCTAGTGGTTCAGGACAGGGTAGAGGGACGGGGGAGACCCAGTACTTC. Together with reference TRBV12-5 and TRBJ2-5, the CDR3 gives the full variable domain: DARVTQTPRHKVTEMGQEVTMRCQPILGHNTVFWYRQTMMQGLELLAYFRNRAPLDDSGMPKDRFSAEMPDATLATLKIQPSEPRDSAVYFCASGSGQGRGTGETQYFGPGTRLLVL.

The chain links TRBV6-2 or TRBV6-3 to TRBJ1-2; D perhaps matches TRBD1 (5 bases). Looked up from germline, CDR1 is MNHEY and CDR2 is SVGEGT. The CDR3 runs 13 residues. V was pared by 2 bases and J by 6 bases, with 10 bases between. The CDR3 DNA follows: TGTGCCAGCAGTTACGGCCAGGGCCATGGCTACACCTTC. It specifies CASSYGQGHGYTF.

This CDR3 reads CASRPLAGGGYEQYF. The CDR3 region has the DNA TGCGCCAGCAGACCCCTAGCCGGAGGTGGCTACGAGCAGTACTTC. The J gene is TRBJ2-7, the V gene TRBV5-1, with a tentative D call TRBD2 (5 bases). Trimming took off 5 bases at V and 3 bases at J, with 18 bases between the two ends. CDR1 and CDR2 (germline): SGHRS, YFSETQ. The CDR3 spans 15 residues. Combining the CDR3 with reference TRBV5-1 and TRBJ2-7 gives the whole variable domain KAGVTQTPRYLIKTRGQQVTLSCSPISGHRSVSWYQQTPGQGLQFLFEYFSETQRNKGNFPGRFSGRQFSNSRSEMNVSTLELGDSALYLCASRPLAGGGYEQYFGPGTRLTVT.

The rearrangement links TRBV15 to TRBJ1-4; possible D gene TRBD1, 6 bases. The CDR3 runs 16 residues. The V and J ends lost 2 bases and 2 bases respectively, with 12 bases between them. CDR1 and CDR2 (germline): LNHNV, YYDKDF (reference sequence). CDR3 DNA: TGTGCCACCAGCAGAACCACAGGGTCCACTAATGAAAAACTGTTTTTT. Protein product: CATSRTTGSTNEKLFF.

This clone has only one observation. The CDR3 DNA is TGTGCCAGCAGCTTAAACAGTGCAGGGCCCCCTGGAAACACCATATATTTT. It is translated as CASSLNSAGPPGNTIYF. The rearrangement joins TRBV7-6 to TRBJ1-3, with TRBD1 as a possible D gene (5 bases). The ends were cut back, 2 bases at V and 2 bases at J, with 16 bases in the middle. Germline V gene sequence: CDR1 SGHVS, CDR2 FNYEAQ. This CDR3 comprises 17 residues.

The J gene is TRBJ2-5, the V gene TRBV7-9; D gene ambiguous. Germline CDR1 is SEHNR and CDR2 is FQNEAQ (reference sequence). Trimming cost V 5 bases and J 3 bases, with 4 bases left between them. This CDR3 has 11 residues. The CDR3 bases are TGTGCCAGCAGCATAAAAGAGACCCAGTACTTC. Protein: CASSIKETQYF.

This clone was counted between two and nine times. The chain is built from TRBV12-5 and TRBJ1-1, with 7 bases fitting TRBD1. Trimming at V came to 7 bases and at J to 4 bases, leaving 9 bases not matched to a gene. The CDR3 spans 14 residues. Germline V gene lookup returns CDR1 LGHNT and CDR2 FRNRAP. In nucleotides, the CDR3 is TGTGCTAGTGCCCCGGACAGGAGCGTCACTGAAGCTTTCTTT. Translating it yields CASAPDRSVTEAFF.

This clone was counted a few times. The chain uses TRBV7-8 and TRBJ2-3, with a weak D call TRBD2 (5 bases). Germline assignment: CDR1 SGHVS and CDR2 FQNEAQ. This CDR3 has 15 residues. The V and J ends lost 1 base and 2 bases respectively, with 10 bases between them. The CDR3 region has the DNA TGTGCCAGCAGCTTAGGGTACGGGGACACAGATACGCAGTATTTT. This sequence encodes CASSLGYGDTDTQYF.

CDR3 nucleotide sequence: TGTGCCAGCAGCTTGGCTAGCGGACTCACCGGGGAGCTGTTTTTT. Protein sequence: CASSLASGLTGELFF. This chain connects TRBV5-5 to TRBJ2-2; 7 bases agree with TRBD2. Germline CDR1 SGHKS, CDR2 YYEKEE (reference sequence). V was clipped by 0 bases and J by 4 bases; unmatched bases: 3. The CDR3 runs 15 residues.

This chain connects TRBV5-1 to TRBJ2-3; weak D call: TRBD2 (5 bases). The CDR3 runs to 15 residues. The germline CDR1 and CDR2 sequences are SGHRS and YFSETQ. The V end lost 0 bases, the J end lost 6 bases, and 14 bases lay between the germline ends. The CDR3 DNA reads TGCGCCAGCAGCTTGGAAGCGGCACTCGGGGATACGCAGTATTTT. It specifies CASSLEAALGDTQYF.

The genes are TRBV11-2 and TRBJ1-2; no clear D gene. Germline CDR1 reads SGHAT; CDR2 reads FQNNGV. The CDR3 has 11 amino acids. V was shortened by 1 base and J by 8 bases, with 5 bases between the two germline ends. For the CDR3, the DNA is TGTGCCAGCAGCTTAGGAGAGGGCTACACCTTC. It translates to CASSLGEGYTF.

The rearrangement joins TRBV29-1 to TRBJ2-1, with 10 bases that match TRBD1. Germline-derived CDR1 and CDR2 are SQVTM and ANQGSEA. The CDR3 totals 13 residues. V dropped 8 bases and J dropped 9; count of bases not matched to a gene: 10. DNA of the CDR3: TGCAGCCTGATTGGACAGGGGGGTGGTGAGCAGTTCTTC. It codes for CSLIGQGGGEQFF.

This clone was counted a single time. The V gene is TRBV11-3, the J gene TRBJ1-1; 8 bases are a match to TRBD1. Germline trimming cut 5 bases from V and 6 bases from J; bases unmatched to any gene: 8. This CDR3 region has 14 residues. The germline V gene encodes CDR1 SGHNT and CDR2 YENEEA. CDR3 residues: CASSQQGDGAEAFF. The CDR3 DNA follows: TGTGCCAGCAGCCAACAGGGGGATGGGGCTGAAGCTTTCTTT.

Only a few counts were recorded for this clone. The CDR3 reads CASRPRQGRDYEQYF. The DNA for the CDR3 is TGTGCCAGTAGACCCAGACAAGGTCGGGACTACGAGCAGTACTTC. The genes are TRBV19 and TRBJ2-7; D possibly corresponds to TRBD2 (5 bases). The CDR3 runs to 15 residues. Trimming pared 6 bases from V and 3 bases from J, leaving 18 bases between. Germline CDR1 reads LNHDA; CDR2 reads SQIVND (reference sequence).

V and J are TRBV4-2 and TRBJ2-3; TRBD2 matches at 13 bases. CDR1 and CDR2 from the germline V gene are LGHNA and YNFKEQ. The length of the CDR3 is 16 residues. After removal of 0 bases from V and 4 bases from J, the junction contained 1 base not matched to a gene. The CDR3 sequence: CASSQEGLAGADTQYF. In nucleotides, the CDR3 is TGTGCCAGCAGCCAAGAAGGACTAGCGGGAGCAGATACGCAGTATTTT.

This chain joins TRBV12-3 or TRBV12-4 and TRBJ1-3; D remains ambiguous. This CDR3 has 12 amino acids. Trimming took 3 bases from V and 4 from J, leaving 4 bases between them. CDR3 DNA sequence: TGTGCCAGCAGTTTCGGGGGAAACACCATATATTTT. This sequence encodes CASSFGGNTIYF.

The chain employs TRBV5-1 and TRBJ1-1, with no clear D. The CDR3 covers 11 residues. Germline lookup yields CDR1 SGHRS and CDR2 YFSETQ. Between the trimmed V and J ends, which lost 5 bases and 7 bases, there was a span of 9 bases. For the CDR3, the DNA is TGCGCCAGCAGGATAGATAGTGAAGCTTTCTTT. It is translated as CASRIDSEAFF.

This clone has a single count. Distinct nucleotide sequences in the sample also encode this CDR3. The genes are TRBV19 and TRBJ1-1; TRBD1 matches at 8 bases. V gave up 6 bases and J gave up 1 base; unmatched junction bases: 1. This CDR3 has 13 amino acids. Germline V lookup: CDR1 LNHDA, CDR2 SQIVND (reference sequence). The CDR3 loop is CASSGQGNTEAFF. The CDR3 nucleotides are TGTGCCAGTAGCGGACAGGGGAACACTGAAGCTTTCTTT.

Written as DNA, the CDR3 is TGTGCCAGCAGGGACAGGCCCTCTACCTACGAGCAGTACTTC. Encoded protein: CASRDRPSTYEQYF. The chain has TRBV5-4 and TRBJ2-7; TRBD1 matches at 7 bases. V lost 5 bases, J lost 2 bases, and 7 bases stayed unmatched. Germline V gene data show CDR1 as SGHNT and CDR2 as YYREEE (reference sequence). CDR3 size: 14 residues.

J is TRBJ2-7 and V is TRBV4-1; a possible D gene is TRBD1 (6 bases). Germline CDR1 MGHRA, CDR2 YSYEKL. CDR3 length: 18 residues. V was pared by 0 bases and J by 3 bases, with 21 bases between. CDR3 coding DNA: TGCGCCAGCAGCCAAGAGGGGGTGGGGGCCATAGGGAGCTACGAGCAGTACTTC. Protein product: CASSQEGVGAIGSYEQYF.

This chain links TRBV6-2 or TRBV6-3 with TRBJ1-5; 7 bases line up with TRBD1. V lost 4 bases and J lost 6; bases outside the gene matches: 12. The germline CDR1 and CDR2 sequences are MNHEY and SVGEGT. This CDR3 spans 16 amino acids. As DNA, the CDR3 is TGTGCCAGCAGTTCCCACAACAGGGGAGAGGGTCAGCCCCAGCATTTT. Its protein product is CASSSHNRGEGQPQHF.

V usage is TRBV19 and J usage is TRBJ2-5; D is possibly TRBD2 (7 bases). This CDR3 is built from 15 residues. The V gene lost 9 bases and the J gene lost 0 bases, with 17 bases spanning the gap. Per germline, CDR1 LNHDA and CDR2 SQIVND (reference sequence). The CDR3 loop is CASSQGGANQETQYF. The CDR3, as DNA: TGTGCCAGCTCCCAAGGGGGGGCGAACCAAGAGACCCAGTACTTC. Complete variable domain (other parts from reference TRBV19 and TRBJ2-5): DGGITQSPKYLFRKEGQNVTLSCEQNLNHDAMYWYRQDPGQGLRLIYYSQIVNDFQKGDIAEGYSVSREKKESFPLTVTSAQKNPTAFYLCASSQGGANQETQYFGPGTRLLVL.